The text below deals with one T cell receptor beta chain. The antigen is undetermined. The data originate from a study of T cell responses to AZD1222 COVID-19 vaccine. The study, taken as a whole, reports: Possibly, clonal diversity was underestimated; donors were largely white British and included more females. The number of AZD1222 recipients seropositive at baseline was only 5 to 7.

Profiling relied on immunoSEQ multiplex PCR, and the TCRdb table lists in-frame clones only, not all of them. The listing contains over 120,000 clones. The junction had 7 bases not matched to a gene; V was cut back by 2 bases and J by 10 bases. The V gene's germline CDR1 is MNHNY and CDR2 SVGAGI (reference sequence). The CDR3 has 14 residues. The TCR was taken from an adult in good health. The specimen was peripheral blood. The V call is TRBV6-6, the J call TRBJ2-3; 9 bases match TRBD1. In nucleotides, the CDR3 is TGTGCCAGCAGTTACAGTATGACAGGGGGGGCGCAGTATTTT. Its translation is CASSYSMTGGAQYF.